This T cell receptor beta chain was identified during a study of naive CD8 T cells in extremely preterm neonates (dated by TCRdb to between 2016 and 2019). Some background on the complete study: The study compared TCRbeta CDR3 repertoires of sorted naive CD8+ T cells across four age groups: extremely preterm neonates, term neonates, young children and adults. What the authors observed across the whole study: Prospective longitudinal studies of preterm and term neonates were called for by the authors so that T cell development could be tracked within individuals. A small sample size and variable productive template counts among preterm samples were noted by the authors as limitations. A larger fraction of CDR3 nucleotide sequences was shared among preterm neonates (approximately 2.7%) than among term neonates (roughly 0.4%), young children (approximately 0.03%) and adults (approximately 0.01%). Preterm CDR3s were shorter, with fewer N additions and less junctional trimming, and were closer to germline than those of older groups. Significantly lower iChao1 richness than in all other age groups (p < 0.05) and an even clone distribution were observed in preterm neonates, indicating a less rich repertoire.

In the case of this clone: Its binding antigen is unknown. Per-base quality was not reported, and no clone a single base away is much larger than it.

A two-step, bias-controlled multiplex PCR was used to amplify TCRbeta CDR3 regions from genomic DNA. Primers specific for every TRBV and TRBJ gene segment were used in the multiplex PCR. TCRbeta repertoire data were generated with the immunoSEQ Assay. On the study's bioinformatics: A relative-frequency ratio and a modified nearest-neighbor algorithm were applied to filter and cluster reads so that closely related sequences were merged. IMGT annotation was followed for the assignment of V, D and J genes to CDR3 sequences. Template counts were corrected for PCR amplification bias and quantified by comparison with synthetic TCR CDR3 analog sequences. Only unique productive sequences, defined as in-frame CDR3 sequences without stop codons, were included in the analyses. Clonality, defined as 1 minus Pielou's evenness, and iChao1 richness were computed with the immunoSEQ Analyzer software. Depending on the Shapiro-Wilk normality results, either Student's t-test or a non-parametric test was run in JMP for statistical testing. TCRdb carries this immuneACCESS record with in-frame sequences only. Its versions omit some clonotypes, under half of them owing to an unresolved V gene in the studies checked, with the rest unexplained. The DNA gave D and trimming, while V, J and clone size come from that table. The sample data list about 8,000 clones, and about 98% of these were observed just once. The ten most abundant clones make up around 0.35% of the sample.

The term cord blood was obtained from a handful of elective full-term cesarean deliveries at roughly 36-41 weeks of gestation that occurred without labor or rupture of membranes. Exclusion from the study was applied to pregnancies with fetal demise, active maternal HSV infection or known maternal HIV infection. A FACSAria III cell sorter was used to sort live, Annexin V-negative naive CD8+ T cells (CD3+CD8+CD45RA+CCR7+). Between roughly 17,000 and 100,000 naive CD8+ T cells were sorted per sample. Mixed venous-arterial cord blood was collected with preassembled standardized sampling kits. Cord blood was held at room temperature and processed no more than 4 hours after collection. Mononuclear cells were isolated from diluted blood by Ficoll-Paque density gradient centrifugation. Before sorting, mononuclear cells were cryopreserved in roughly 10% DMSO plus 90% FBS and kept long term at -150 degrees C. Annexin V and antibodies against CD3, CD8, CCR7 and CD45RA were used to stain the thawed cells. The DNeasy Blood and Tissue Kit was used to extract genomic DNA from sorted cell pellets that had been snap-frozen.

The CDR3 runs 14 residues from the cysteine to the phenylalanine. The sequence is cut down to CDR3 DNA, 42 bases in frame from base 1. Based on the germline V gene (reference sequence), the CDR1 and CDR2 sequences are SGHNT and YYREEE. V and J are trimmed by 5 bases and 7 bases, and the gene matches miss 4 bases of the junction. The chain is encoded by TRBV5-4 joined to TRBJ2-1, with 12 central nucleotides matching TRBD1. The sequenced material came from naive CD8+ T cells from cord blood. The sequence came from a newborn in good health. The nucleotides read TGTGCCAGCAGGGGACAGGGGGCAACAAATGAGCAGTTCTTC. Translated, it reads CASRGQGATNEQFF. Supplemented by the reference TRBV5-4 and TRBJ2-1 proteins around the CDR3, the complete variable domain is ETGVTQSPTHLIKTRGQQVTLRCSSQSGHNTVSWYQQALGQGPQFIFQYYREEENGRGNFPPRFSGLQFPNYSSELNVNALELDDSALYLCASRGQGATNEQFFGPGTRLTVL.